This T cell receptor (beta chain) was sequenced in a study of blood T cell repertoires in COVID-19. Overall study: There were acute and convalescent COVID-19 samples, and they came from the United States, Italy and Spain. The cDNA or gDNA used as material had been derived from T cells, B-cell-depleted T cells, or PBMCs.

Germline values: CDR1 SGHTA, CDR2 FQGNSA. With 5 bases removed from V and 4 bases from J, the gap between germline ends came to 12 bases. There are 14 residues in the CDR3. Original processing notes: Amplification of reference gene primers provided the estimated nucleated cell counts. Libraries were prepared by immunoSEQ multiplex PCR; TCRdb keeps only in-frame clonotypes and omits some of them. For V, J and clone size, that table is used; D and trimming come from the DNA. The repertoire holds some 90,000 clones, with around 82% as singletons. Specimen: peripheral blood. The chain recombines TRBV7-2 with TRBJ1-3; tentative D call: TRBD1 (5 bases). This receptor was identified in a man in his 70s with active or convalescent COVID-19. Here the CDR3 reads CASSRRGGGNTIYF. The CDR3 nucleotides read TGTGCCAGCAGCCGCCGGGGGGGAGGAAACACCATATATTTT.